This entry lists 31 T cell receptor beta chains sequenced from one sample in a study of identical twins (dated by TCRdb to about 2016). Library method: 5' RACE. The instrument was an Illumina HiSeq 2000. TCRdb reworked the public reads: Q25 trimming with fastp, MiXCR clone assembly, productive beta chains retained. When rows share a CDR3 protein, they turn into one entry using the most common DNA and genes. Counted in this sample were hundreds of thousands of distinct CDR3 sequences; 15% to 20% of them appeared once. The biggest ten clones account for about an eighth of the sample. This sample was also put to use in a study of T cells expressing NK-cell markers.

The sequencing sample was made of PBMCs. The receptor source for this set is a woman younger than 35 in good health.

The table lists this clonotype with a few counts. This rearrangement joins TRBV9 to TRBJ2-5; D gene uncertain. Per the germline V gene, CDR1 is SGDLS and CDR2 is YYNGEE. V was clipped by 0 bases and J by 5 bases, with 8 bases between them. The CDR3 is 13 amino acids. The CDR3 protein is CASSVDVRETQYF. The CDR3 bases are TGTGCCAGCAGCGTAGATGTGAGGGAGACCCAGTACTTC.

This clonotype was seen only a few times. The CDR3 nucleotides read TGCAGTGCTAGGAGGCTAGCGGGAGGTTTGGAGCAGTTCTTC. Amino acid sequence: CSARRLAGGLEQFF. V usage is TRBV20-1 and J usage is TRBJ2-1; 11 bases are shared with TRBD2. Germline trimming cut 3 bases from V and 10 bases from J; bases unmatched to any gene: 8. The CDR3 loop spans 14 amino acids. Germline loops: CDR1 DFQATT, CDR2 SNEGSKA (reference sequence).

The chain is built from TRBV6-1 and TRBJ2-1, with D perhaps matching TRBD1 or TRBD2 (5 bases each). This CDR3 has 15 amino acids. V lost 9 bases to trimming and J lost 9 bases, with 24 bases between them. Germline CDR1 MNHNS, CDR2 SASEGT. CDR3 bases: TGTGCCAGTTCCGGGACGCTTCTCCCGTTCGGTGAGCAGTTCTTC. It is translated as CASSGTLLPFGEQFF.

This clonotype has ten or more counts. V gene TRBV4-3 combines with J gene TRBJ2-1, with TRBD1 matching 7 bases. The J segment lost 4 bases and the V segment lost 0 bases, leaving 3 bases of the junction unmatched. The CDR3 extends over 15 amino acids. Germline values: CDR1 LGHNA, CDR2 YSLEER. The CDR3 loop reads CASSQEGQRYNEQFF. The CDR3 bases are TGCGCCAGCAGCCAAGAGGGACAGCGTTACAATGAGCAGTTCTTC.

This clonotype came up a few times. This rearrangement joins TRBV12-3 or TRBV12-4 to TRBJ2-2, with 12 bases fitting TRBD2. The CDR3 spans 17 residues. Trimming at V came to 6 bases and at J to 5 bases, leaving 10 bases not matched to a gene. The DNA of the CDR3 is TGTGCCAGCAGCCTCGGACTAGCGGGAATAGGGACCGGGGAGCTGTTTTTT. Protein: CASSLGLAGIGTGELFF.

The CDR3 here is CSAGDLAGYTF. Here the CDR3 DNA reads TGCAGCGCCGGGGACCTTGCTGGCTACACCTTC. The chain employs TRBV29-1 and TRBJ1-2, with a weak D call TRBD1 (5 bases). Trimming removed 7 bases from V and 7 bases from J, with 13 bases in between. Germline V gene data show CDR1 as SQVTM and CDR2 as ANQGSEA. CDR3 length: 11 residues.

The table lists this clonotype with a few counts. The V call is TRBV6-1, the J call TRBJ2-3; 11 positions agree with TRBD2. Germline loops: CDR1 MNHNS, CDR2 SASEGT. The CDR3 has 14 residues. CDR3: CVSTSGSPPDTQYF. DNA for the CDR3: TGTGTCTCAACTAGCGGGAGTCCCCCAGATACGCAGTATTTT.

This clonotype was counted ten times or more. This sequence joins TRBV10-3 and TRBJ1-2, with no clear D. CDR1 is ENHRY and CDR2 is SYGVKD in the germline V gene. This CDR3 contains 10 residues. The ends were cut back, 10 bases at V and 7 bases at J, with 10 bases in the middle. The CDR3 here is CATRSFGYTF. CDR3 DNA: TGTGCCACCCGTTCTTTTGGCTACACCTTC.

This clonotype occurred many times. The chain is built from TRBV6-5 and TRBJ1-1; maybe TRBD1 (5 bases). The germline V and J ends were trimmed by 7 bases and 12 bases, with 18 bases remaining between them. CDR1 and CDR2 (germline): MNHEY, SVGAGI. The CDR3 extends over 12 amino acids. The CDR3 DNA follows: TGTGCCAGCACCCCGGGGCAGGGAAGATCTTTCTTT. It specifies CASTPGQGRSFF.

This clonotype was seen at least ten times. J is TRBJ2-1 and V is TRBV7-8; no clear D gene. This CDR3 comprises 16 residues. Looked up from germline, CDR1 is SGHVS and CDR2 is FQNEAQ. V dropped 3 bases and J dropped 0 bases, with 12 bases sitting between them. Here the CDR3 reads CASSFIWGISYNEQFF. In DNA form, the CDR3 reads TGTGCCAGCAGCTTTATATGGGGAATCTCCTACAATGAGCAGTTCTTC.

The chain has TRBV12-3 or TRBV12-4 and TRBJ1-5; D not resolved. The CDR3 sequence is 11 residues long. Trimming shortened V by 3 bases and J by 9 bases, and 6 bases separated the two germline ends. In nucleotides, the CDR3 is TGTGCCAGCAGTTTCAATGGGCCCCAGCATTTT. Protein product: CASSFNGPQHF.

This clonotype came up a few times. The chain links TRBV6-1 to TRBJ2-1; 11 bases map to TRBD1. Germline V lookup: CDR1 MNHNS, CDR2 SASEGT. This CDR3 is 14 amino acids long. J lost 8 bases, V lost 6 bases, and 6 bases had no gene match. CDR3 sequence: CASRDRGPGDEQFF. CDR3 bases: TGTGCCAGCAGGGACAGGGGGCCCGGAGATGAGCAGTTCTTC.

This rearrangement joins TRBV20-1 to TRBJ2-7, with D tentatively TRBD1 or TRBD2 (5 bases each). This CDR3 is 15 amino acids long. Looked up from germline, CDR1 is DFQATT and CDR2 is SNEGSKA (reference sequence). V lost 3 bases and J lost 7, with 22 bases in between. The CDR3 loop reads CSASSTGTRLGEQYF. CDR3 in DNA: TGCAGTGCTAGTTCCACCGGGACCCGTCTAGGGGAGCAGTACTTC.

The chain couples TRBV29-1 to TRBJ2-1; D is possibly TRBD1 or TRBD2 (5 bases each). V lost 3 bases and J 7 bases, leaving 19 bases between the germline ends. Germline V gene sequence: CDR1 SQVTM, CDR2 ANQGSEA. The CDR3 runs to 15 residues. The CDR3 DNA reads as TGCAGCGTTGAGAGCCTCTCCGGGGCGCGAAATGAGCAGTTCTTC. It yields the protein CSVESLSGARNEQFF.

The J gene is TRBJ2-7, the V gene TRBV4-1; D gene uncertain. The CDR3 runs to 12 residues. CDR1 and CDR2 from the germline V gene are MGHRA and YSYEKL. Between the trimmed V and J ends, which lost 3 bases and 5 bases, there was a span of 8 bases. Here the CDR3 DNA reads TGCGCCAGCAGCCACGTTTTGGACGAGCAGTACTTC. As protein: CASSHVLDEQYF.

The chain combines TRBV6-1 with TRBJ2-5; TRBD2 agrees at 7 bases. The ends lost 1 base at V and 7 bases at J; junction bases unmatched: 6. Germline V gene lookup returns CDR1 MNHNS and CDR2 SASEGT. CDR3 length: 14 residues. CDR3 bases: TGTGCCAGCAGTGAAGGACGGGGGGTTAGGACCCAGTACTTC. It codes for CASSEGRGVRTQYF.

This clonotype was picked up a small number of times. This chain joins TRBV5-1 and TRBJ2-7; the match to TRBD1 covers 12 bases. Looked up from germline, CDR1 is SGHRS and CDR2 is YFSETQ. This CDR3 has 17 amino acids. The junction had 10 bases not matched to a gene; V was cut back by 3 bases and J by 3 bases. CDR3 amino acids: CASSSGQGARVRYEQYF. CDR3 sequence (DNA): TGCGCCAGCAGCTCGGGACAGGGGGCGCGAGTTCGCTACGAGCAGTACTTC.

V is TRBV29-1 and J is TRBJ2-5; 13 positions agree with TRBD2. Trimming cost V 4 bases and J 5 bases; bases outside gene matches: 7. Germline V gene lookup returns CDR1 SQVTM and CDR2 ANQGSEA. CDR3 length: 15 amino acids. CDR3 nucleotides: TGCAGCGTTGGTCCGGGACTAGCGGGGTGGGAGACCCAGTACTTC. As protein: CSVGPGLAGWETQYF.

This chain uses TRBV7-9 with TRBJ2-7; TRBD1 agrees at 7 bases. The CDR3 spans 12 residues. Trimming at V came to 4 bases and at J to 7 bases, leaving 4 bases not matched to a gene. In germline, CDR1 is SEHNR, CDR2 FQNEAQ (reference sequence). This chain's CDR3 is CASSSGQREQYF. In DNA, the CDR3 is TGTGCCAGCAGCTCGGGACAGAGGGAGCAGTACTTC.

The rearrangement joins TRBV7-3 to TRBJ2-2; TRBD1 aligns across 11 bases. Germline CDR1 SGHTA, CDR2 FQGTGA. Trimming removed 1 base from V and 4 bases from J; junction bases left unmatched: 8. There are 18 residues in the CDR3. The CDR3 sequence is CASSLRNPGTGGTGELFF. DNA for the CDR3: TGTGCCAGCAGCTTAAGGAATCCCGGGACAGGGGGCACCGGGGAGCTGTTTTTT.

This clonotype was detected many times. The chain is built from TRBV29-1 and TRBJ2-1; TRBD2 matches 12 bases. Germline V gene data show CDR1 as SQVTM and CDR2 as ANQGSEA. V dropped 6 bases and J dropped 4; count of bases not matched to a gene: 1. The CDR3 is 13 amino acids. CDR3 in amino acids: CSVGTSGYNEQFF. The CDR3 DNA reads as TGCAGCGTGGGGACTAGCGGGTACAATGAGCAGTTCTTC.

This clonotype turned up a few times. The rearrangement joins TRBV12-3 or TRBV12-4 to TRBJ1-1; D not resolved. Trimming stripped 3 bases from V and 10 bases from J, with 12 bases between. The length of the CDR3 is 12 residues. For the CDR3, the DNA is TGTGCCAGCAGTTTGGAGGATCGGGGAGCTTTCTTT. It specifies CASSLEDRGAFF.

This clonotype was detected only a few times. The rearrangement uses TRBV27 and TRBJ2-7; no firm D call. Germline assignment: CDR1 MNHEY and CDR2 SMNVEV (reference sequence). V dropped 6 bases and J dropped 7 bases, with 13 bases sitting between them. There are 12 residues in the CDR3. CDR3 bases: TGTGCCAGCAGCCGAACTAAGTCGGAGCAGTACTTC. Its translation is CASSRTKSEQYF.

In this sample, this clonotype turned up a few times. The chain recombines TRBV29-1 with TRBJ2-1, with unresolved D. The CDR3 is 12 amino acids. Per germline, CDR1 SQVTM and CDR2 ANQGSEA. The V and J ends lost 7 bases and 0 bases respectively, with 7 bases between them. CDR3 in DNA: TGCAGCGCTGCCGGCTCCTACAATGAGCAGTTCTTC. This gives the protein CSAAGSYNEQFF.

V and J are TRBV7-3 and TRBJ1-1, with a possible D match to TRBD1 (5 bases). V lost 5 bases to trimming and J lost 4 bases, with 17 bases between them. This CDR3 contains 15 residues. Looked up from germline, CDR1 is SGHTA and CDR2 is FQGTGA. Here the CDR3 reads CASSLAGQGITEAFF. In nucleotides, the CDR3 is TGTGCCAGCAGCCTCGCGGGGCAGGGCATCACTGAAGCTTTCTTT.

This rearrangement joins TRBV5-1 to TRBJ2-1; D gene ambiguous. The CDR3 runs to 14 residues. Germline CDR1 SGHRS, CDR2 YFSETQ. The V end was cut by 2 bases, the J end by 3 bases, with 9 bases between. The CDR3 DNA is TGCGCCAGCAGCTTTATTCCAGACTACAATGAGCAGTTCTTC. It translates to CASSFIPDYNEQFF.

The rearrangement uses TRBV18 and TRBJ1-2; TRBD1 is a possible D gene (5 bases). Germline lookup yields CDR1 KGHSH and CDR2 LQKENI. Trimming stripped 2 bases from V and 7 bases from J, with 8 bases between. The CDR3 consists of 12 residues. The CDR3 sequence is CASSPGRAGYTF. CDR3 nucleotide sequence: TGTGCCAGCTCACCAGGCAGGGCTGGCTACACCTTC.

The chain couples TRBV12-3 or TRBV12-4 to TRBJ2-6; TRBD1 aligns across 7 bases. The CDR3 runs to 18 residues. The V segment lost 6 bases and the J segment 0 bases; nucleotides outside the gene matches: 11. Written as DNA, the CDR3 is TGTGCCAGCAGGCCTGCGCCGGGACAGACCTCTGGGGCCAACGTCCTGACTTTC. Its protein product is CASRPAPGQTSGANVLTF.

V is TRBV6-5 and J is TRBJ1-1, with D unclear. V lost 0 bases to trimming and J lost 4 bases, with 18 bases between them. This CDR3 contains 17 residues. Germline CDR1 is MNHEY and CDR2 is SVGAGI. As DNA, the CDR3 is TGTGCCAGCAGTTACTCGACTAAGAAAACCCTAGGCACTGAAGCTTTCTTT. Translating it yields CASSYSTKKTLGTEAFF.

This clonotype was seen many times. The chain employs TRBV3-1 and TRBJ1-1; D might be TRBD1 (6 bases). The CDR3 contains 15 residues. Germline V gene lookup returns CDR1 LGHDT and CDR2 YNNKEL (reference sequence). V was trimmed by 1 base and J by 5 bases, leaving 14 bases between them. The CDR3: CASSQGGRGATEAFF. The CDR3 DNA reads as TGTGCCAGCAGCCAAGGCGGCAGGGGAGCGACTGAAGCTTTCTTT.

This clonotype was picked up a small number of times. The CDR3 DNA is TGCAGTGCCCCGGGTGGACTAGCGGCGACCTACAATGAGCAGTTCTTC. Translated: CSAPGGLAATYNEQFF. The rearrangement uses TRBV20-1 and TRBJ2-1, with 10 nucleotides matching TRBD2. This CDR3 has 16 amino acids. V was clipped by 6 bases and J by 2 bases; unmatched bases: 10. Per germline, CDR1 DFQATT and CDR2 SNEGSKA (reference sequence).